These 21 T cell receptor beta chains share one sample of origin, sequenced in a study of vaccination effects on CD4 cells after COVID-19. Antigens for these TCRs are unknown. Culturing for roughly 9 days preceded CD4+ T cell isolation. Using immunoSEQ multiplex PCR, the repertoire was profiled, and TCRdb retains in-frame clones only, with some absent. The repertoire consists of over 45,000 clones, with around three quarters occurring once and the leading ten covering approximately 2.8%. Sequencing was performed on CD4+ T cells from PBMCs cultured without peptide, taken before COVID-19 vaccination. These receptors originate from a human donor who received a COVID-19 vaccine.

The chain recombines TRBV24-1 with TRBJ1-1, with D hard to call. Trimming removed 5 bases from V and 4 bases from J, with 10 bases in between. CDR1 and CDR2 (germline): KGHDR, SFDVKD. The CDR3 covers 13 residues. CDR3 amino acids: CATSVGGSTEAFF. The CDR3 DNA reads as TGTGCCACCAGTGTGGGTGGGAGCACTGAAGCTTTCTTT.

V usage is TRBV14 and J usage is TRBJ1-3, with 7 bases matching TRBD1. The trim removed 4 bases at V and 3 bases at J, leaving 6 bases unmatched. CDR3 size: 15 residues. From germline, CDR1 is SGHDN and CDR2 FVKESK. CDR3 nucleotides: TGTGCCAGCAGCCTGAGGGGGCTCTTTGGAAACACCATATATTTT. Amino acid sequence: CASSLRGLFGNTIYF. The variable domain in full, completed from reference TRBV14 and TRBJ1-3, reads EAGVTQFPSHSVIEKGQTVTLRCDPISGHDNLYWYRRVMGKEIKFLLHFVKESKQDESGMPNNRFLAERTGGTYSTLKVQPAELEDSGVYFCASSLRGLFGNTIYFGEGSWLTVV.

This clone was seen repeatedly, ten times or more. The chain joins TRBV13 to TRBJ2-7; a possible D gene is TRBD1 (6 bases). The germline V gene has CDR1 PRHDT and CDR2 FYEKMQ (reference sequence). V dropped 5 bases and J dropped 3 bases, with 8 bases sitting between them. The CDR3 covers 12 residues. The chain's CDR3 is CASSVTGYEQYV. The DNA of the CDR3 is TGTGCCAGCAGCGTGACAGGCTACGAGCAGTACGTC.

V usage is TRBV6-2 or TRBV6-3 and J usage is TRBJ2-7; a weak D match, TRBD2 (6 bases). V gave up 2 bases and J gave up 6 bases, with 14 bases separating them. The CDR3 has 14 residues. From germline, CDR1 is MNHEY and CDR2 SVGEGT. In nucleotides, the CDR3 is TGTGCCAGCAGTTACATGTATGGGGGGTCCGAGCAGTACGTC. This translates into CASSYMYGGSEQYV.

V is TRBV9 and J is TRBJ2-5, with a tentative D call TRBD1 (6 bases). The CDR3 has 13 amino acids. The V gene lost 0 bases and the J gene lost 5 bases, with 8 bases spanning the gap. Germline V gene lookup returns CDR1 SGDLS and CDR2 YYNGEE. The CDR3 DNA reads TGTGCCAGCAGCGTAGCAGGGGATGAGACCCAGTACTTC. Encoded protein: CASSVAGDETQYF.

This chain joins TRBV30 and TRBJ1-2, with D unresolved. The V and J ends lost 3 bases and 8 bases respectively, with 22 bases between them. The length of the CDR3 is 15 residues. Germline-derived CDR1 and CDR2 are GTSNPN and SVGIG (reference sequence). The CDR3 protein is CAWSPGRSAYGGYTF. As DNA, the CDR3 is TGTGCCTGGAGCCCTGGGCGGTCCGCCTATGGAGGCTACACCTTC.

The CDR3 DNA reads as TGTGCCAGCAGCACTAGGGGCGACAGGGAAGCTCTCCTCCACTTT. Protein sequence: CASSTRGDREALLHF. The genes are TRBV7-2 and TRBJ1-6; 7 positions agree with TRBD1. Germline values: CDR1 SGHTA, CDR2 FQGNSA. Trimming took 5 bases from V and 15 from J; bases not matched to a gene: 16. CDR3 size: 15 residues. Based on the CDR3 plus reference TRBV7-2 and TRBJ1-6, the full variable domain is GAGVSQSPSNKVTEKGKDVELRCDPISGHTALYWYRQSLGQGLEFLIYFQGNSAPDKSGLPSDRFSAERTGGSVSTLTIQRTQQEDSAVYLCASSTRGDREALLHFGNGTRLTVT.

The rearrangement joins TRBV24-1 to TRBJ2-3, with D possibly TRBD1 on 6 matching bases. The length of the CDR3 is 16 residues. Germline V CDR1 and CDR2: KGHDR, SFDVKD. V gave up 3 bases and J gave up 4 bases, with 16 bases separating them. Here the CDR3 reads CATSDPQGKSADTQYF. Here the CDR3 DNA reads TGTGCCACCAGTGATCCACAGGGTAAGAGTGCAGATACGCAGTATTTT.

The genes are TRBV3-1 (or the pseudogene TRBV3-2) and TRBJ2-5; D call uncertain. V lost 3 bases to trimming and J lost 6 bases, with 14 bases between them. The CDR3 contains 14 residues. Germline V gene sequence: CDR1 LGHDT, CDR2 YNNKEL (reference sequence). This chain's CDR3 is CASSHSSAGQTQYF. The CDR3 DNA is TGTGCCAGCAGCCACAGTTCTGCTGGTCAGACCCAGTACTTC.

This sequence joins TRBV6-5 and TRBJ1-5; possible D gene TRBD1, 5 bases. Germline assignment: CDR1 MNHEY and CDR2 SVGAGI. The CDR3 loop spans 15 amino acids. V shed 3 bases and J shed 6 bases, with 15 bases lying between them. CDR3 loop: CASSYGSGGVQPQHF. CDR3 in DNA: TGTGCCAGCAGTTATGGATCGGGAGGGGTTCAGCCCCAGCATTTT.

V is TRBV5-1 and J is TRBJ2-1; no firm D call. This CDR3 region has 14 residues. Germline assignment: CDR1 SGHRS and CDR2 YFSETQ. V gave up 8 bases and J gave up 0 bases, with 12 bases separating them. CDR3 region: CASSGISSYNEQFF. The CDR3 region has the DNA TGCGCCAGTTCGGGCATCAGCTCCTACAATGAGCAGTTCTTC.

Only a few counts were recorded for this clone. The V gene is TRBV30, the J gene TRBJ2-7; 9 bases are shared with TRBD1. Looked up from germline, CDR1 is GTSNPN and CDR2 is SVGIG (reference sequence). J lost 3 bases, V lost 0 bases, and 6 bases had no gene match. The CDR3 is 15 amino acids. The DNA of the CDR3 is TGTGCCTGGAGTGTACCGGGACAGGGTATCTACGAGCAGTACGTC. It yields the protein CAWSVPGQGIYEQYV.

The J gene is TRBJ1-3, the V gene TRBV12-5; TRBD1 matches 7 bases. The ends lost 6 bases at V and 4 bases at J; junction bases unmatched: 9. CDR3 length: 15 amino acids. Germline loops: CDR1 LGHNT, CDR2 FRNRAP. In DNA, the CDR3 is TGTGCTAGTGGACCACAACAGGGGCCGGGAAACACCATATATTTT. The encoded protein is CASGPQQGPGNTIYF.

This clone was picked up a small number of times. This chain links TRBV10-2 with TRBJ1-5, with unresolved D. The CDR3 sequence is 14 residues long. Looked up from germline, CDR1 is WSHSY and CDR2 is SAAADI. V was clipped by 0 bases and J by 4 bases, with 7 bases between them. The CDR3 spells CASSESTLNQPQHF. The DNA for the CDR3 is TGCGCCAGCAGTGAGTCGACACTGAATCAGCCCCAGCATTTT.

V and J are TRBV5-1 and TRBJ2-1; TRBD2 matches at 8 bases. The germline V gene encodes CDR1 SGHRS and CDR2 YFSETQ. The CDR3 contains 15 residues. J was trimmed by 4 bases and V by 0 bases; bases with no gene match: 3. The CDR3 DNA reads TGCGCCAGCAGCTTGGCGGGGGGGCGATACAATGAGCAGTTCTTC. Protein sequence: CASSLAGGRYNEQFF.

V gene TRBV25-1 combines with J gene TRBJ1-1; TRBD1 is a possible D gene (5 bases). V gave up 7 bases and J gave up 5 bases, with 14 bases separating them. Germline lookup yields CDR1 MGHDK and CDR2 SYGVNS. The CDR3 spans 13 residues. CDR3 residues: CASIRQAGTEAFF. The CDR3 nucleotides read TGTGCCAGCATCCGTCAGGCAGGGACTGAAGCTTTCTTT.

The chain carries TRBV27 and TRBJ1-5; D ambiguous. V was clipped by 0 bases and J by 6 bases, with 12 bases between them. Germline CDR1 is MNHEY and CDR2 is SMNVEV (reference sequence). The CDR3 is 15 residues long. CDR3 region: CASSLSNPKVQPQHF. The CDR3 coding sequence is TGTGCCAGCAGTTTATCGAACCCCAAGGTTCAGCCCCAGCATTTT.

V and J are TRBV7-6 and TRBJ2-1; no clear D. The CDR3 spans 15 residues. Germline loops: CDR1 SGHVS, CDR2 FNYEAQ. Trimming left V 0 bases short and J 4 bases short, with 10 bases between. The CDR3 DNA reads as TGTGCCAGCAGCTTAGCGCCCCGCCTTTACAATGAGCAGTTCTTC. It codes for CASSLAPRLYNEQFF.

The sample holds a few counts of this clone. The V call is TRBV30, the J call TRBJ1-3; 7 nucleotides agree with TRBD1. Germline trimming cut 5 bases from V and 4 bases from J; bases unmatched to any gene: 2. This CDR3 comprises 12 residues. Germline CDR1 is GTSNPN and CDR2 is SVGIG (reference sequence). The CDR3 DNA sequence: TGTGCCTGGGCGGGACAGGGAAACACCATATATTTT. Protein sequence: CAWAGQGNTIYF.

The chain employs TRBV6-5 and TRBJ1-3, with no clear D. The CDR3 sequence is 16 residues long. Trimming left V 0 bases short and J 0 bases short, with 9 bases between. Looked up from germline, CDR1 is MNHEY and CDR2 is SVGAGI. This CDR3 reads CASSYSMADSGNTIYF. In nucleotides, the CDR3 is TGTGCCAGCAGTTACTCGATGGCCGACTCTGGAAACACCATATATTTT.

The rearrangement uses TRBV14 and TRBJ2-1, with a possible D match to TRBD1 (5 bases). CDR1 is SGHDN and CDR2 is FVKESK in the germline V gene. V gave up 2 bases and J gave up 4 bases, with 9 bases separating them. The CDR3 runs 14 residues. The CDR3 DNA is TGTGCCAGCAGCCAAATACAGGTTTACAATGAGCAGTTCTTC. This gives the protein CASSQIQVYNEQFF.